The T cell receptor delta chain under discussion was sequenced for a study of gamma-delta T cells after stem cell transplantation. There are 18 residues in the CDR3. Losses at the gene ends were 1 base for V and 4 bases for J; bases not matched to a gene: 13. Looked up from germline, CDR1 is GEAIGNYY and CDR2 is EKD. A word on this clone: A far larger clone is one base from this, pointing to a likely read error. The sample carries other DNA sequences with the same CDR3.

TCRdb re-called the RT-PCR reads via CATT. The repertoire holds just over 4,500 delta-chain clones, with under 2% as singletons. The chain is built from TRDV2 and TRDJ1; 11 nucleotides align to TRDD3. Sequenced: gamma-delta T cells. This clonotype was sampled from a human donor. It is not recorded whose cells these are; they may come from a transplant donor. Here the CDR3 reads CACDTVEVLGDTHDKLIF. The CDR3 DNA is TGTGCCTGTGACACTGTTGAGGTCCTGGGGGATACTCACGATAAACTCATCTTT.